This passage covers 12 T cell receptor beta chains from one sample sequenced in a study of T cells in Graves' hyperthyroidism and ophthalmopathy. Researchers took RNA transcripts and amplified the TCR beta CDR3 regions from them. During a first-round RT-PCR of the TCR CDR3, the HTBI primer set was used. Using its own MiXCR run on the multiplex PCR reads, TCRdb lists one record per CDR3 protein. The sample carries around 350,000 distinct CDR3 sequences, under 20% recorded once. The sequenced sample consisted of blood. These TCRs come from a woman younger than 35 with Graves' hyperthyroidism.

In this sample, this clonotype turned up many times. The rearrangement uses TRBV30 and TRBJ1-2; no reliable D call. The V gene's germline CDR1 is GTSNPN and CDR2 SVGIG (reference sequence). Trimming took 1 base from V and 7 from J, leaving 13 bases between them. CDR3 length: 13 residues. CDR3 protein: CAWSEDGTLGYTF. CDR3 nucleotides: TGTGCCTGGAGTGAGGACGGTACCCTTGGCTACACCTTC.

In the case of this clonotype: This is likely a read error, given that the CDR3 carries no conserved phenylalanine or tryptophan at its end. The J gene is TRBJ1-1, the V gene TRBV24-1; TRBD1 matches 8 bases. Germline V gene data show CDR1 as KGHDR and CDR2 as SFDVKD. This CDR3 region has 14 residues. The CDR3 sequence is CVTSKDRDATEAFV. The CDR3 DNA sequence: TGTGTCACCAGCAAGGACAGGGACGCCACTGAAGCTTTCGTT.

This clonotype was seen more than once but under ten times. This sequence joins TRBV12-3 or TRBV12-4 and TRBJ1-2; a weak D match, TRBD1 (6 bases). CDR3 length: 13 residues. V was cut by 6 bases and J by 8 bases, with 16 bases left in between. CDR3 loop: CASSTDRWGGYTF. CDR3 sequence (DNA): TGTGCCAGCAGCACCGACAGGTGGGGAGGCTACACCTTC.

Ten or more counts support this clonotype. The J gene is TRBJ2-4, the V gene TRBV24-1; D call uncertain. The CDR3 loop spans 13 amino acids. Per the germline V gene, CDR1 is KGHDR and CDR2 is SFDVKD. The V and J ends lost 4 bases and 9 bases respectively, with 12 bases between them. The CDR3 DNA sequence: TGTGCCACCAGTGACCCGTTCTTAGGCATTCAGTACTTC. It translates to CATSDPFLGIQYF.

This chain connects TRBV27 to TRBJ1-1, with 7 bases aligning to TRBD1. After removal of 8 bases from V and 5 bases from J, the junction contained 11 bases not matched to a gene. The CDR3 loop spans 14 amino acids. The germline V gene has CDR1 MNHEY and CDR2 SMNVEV (reference sequence). CDR3 in DNA: TGTGCCAGCCAAAACAGGGGATTGGGGACTGAAGCTTTCTTT. Its protein product is CASQNRGLGTEAFF.

This clonotype came up many times. The chain recombines TRBV29-1 with TRBJ1-1; unclear D gene. CDR1 is SQVTM, CDR2 ANQGSEA, per germline. The CDR3 sequence is 14 residues long. Trimming pared 0 bases from V and 0 bases from J, leaving 8 bases between. This CDR3 reads CSVEDVGLNTEAFF. The CDR3, as DNA: TGCAGCGTTGAAGATGTAGGGTTGAACACTGAAGCTTTCTTT.

This clonotype was observed at least ten times. This chain uses TRBV6-5 with TRBJ1-2; TRBD1 aligns across 7 bases. Trimming at V came to 4 bases and at J to 4 bases, leaving 6 bases not matched to a gene. CDR3 length: 14 amino acids. Germline-derived CDR1 and CDR2 are MNHEY and SVGAGI. CDR3 loop: CASSSRDRPYGYTF. The CDR3 DNA sequence: TGTGCCAGCAGTTCTCGGGACAGACCCTATGGCTACACCTTC.

This clonotype was seen ten or more times. The chain employs TRBV28 and TRBJ1-1; perhaps TRBD1 as D (5 bases). V shed 4 bases and J shed 12 bases, with 12 bases lying between them. Per the germline V gene, CDR1 is MDHEN and CDR2 is SYDVKM. The CDR3 contains 11 residues. DNA of the CDR3: TGTGCCAGCAGTTCATACGGGACTACTTTCTTT. This sequence encodes CASSSYGTTFF. The full variable domain, in which reference TRBV28 and TRBJ1-1 provide the parts outside the CDR3, is DVKVTQSSRYLVKRTGEKVFLECVQDMDHENMFWYRQDPGLGLRLIYFSYDVKMKEKGDIPEGYSVSREKKERFSLILESASTNQTSMYLCASSSYGTTFFGQGTRLTVV.

V gene TRBV7-9 combines with J gene TRBJ1-1, with TRBD1 identical over 7 bases. This CDR3 contains 14 residues. Trimming removed 5 bases from V and 3 bases from J; junction bases left unmatched: 6. Germline V gene lookup returns CDR1 SEHNR and CDR2 FQNEAQ (reference sequence). This CDR3 is CASSPATGDTEAFF. As DNA, the CDR3 is TGTGCCAGCAGCCCGGCTACAGGGGACACTGAAGCTTTCTTT.

This clonotype was recorded many times. The chain employs TRBV30 and TRBJ1-1; no firm D call. The CDR3 consists of 13 residues. CDR1 GTSNPN and CDR2 SVGIG come from the germline V gene (reference sequence). V lost 0 bases and J lost 1, with 6 bases in between. As DNA, the CDR3 is TGTGCCTGGAGTGTCCTGGCGAACACTGAAGCTTTCTTT. Amino acid sequence: CAWSVLANTEAFF.

This chain links TRBV20-1 with TRBJ1-1; D may be TRBD1 (5 bases). The ends were cut back, 3 bases at V and 1 base at J, with 15 bases in the middle. The CDR3 contains 15 residues. Germline V gene sequence: CDR1 DFQATT, CDR2 SNEGSKA (reference sequence). CDR3 amino acids: CSASGAQVGNTEAFF. In nucleotides, the CDR3 is TGCAGTGCTAGTGGGGCGCAGGTGGGGAACACTGAAGCTTTCTTT.

This clonotype was observed many times. V usage is TRBV9 and J usage is TRBJ2-7, with TRBD1 matching over 8 bases. With 4 bases clipped from V and 3 bases from J, the junction kept 9 bases outside the gene matches. The CDR3 consists of 15 residues. Germline loops: CDR1 SGDLS, CDR2 YYNGEE. The CDR3 reads CASSPTGGLGYEQYF. The CDR3 DNA follows: TGTGCCAGCAGCCCAACAGGGGGATTGGGCTACGAGCAGTACTTC.